One sample yielded the 21 T cell receptor beta chains listed below, sequenced in a study of blood T cell repertoires in COVID-19 (TCRdb year 2020). Library preparation employed the immunoSEQ multiplex PCR assay. The table comes from immuneACCESS by way of TCRdb, which keeps in-frame sequences with V and J called. Part of the clones is missing from these tables; in studies checked, under half for an unresolved V gene and the rest for unknown reasons. This sample lists under 200,000 clones; around 85% were detected once. The ten top clones hold approximately 5.1% of the sample. The sequenced sample was PBMCs or T cells enriched from blood (not recorded which). The receptor set was obtained from a woman aged 40 to 49 with acute COVID-19.

V gene TRBV27 combines with J gene TRBJ2-5; 13 bases line up with TRBD2. Germline trimming cut 5 bases from V and 6 bases from J; bases unmatched to any gene: 6. The length of the CDR3 is 15 residues. In germline, CDR1 is MNHEY, CDR2 SMNVEV (reference sequence). CDR3 nucleotides: TGTGCCAGCAGTGAGGGACTAGCGGGACATAAGACCCAGTACTTC. Translated: CASSEGLAGHKTQYF.

The rearrangement uses TRBV19 and TRBJ1-1; D is uncertain. The CDR3 sequence is 14 residues long. V lost 3 bases, J lost 8 bases, and 16 bases lay in between. Germline CDR1 is LNHDA and CDR2 is SQIVND (reference sequence). This chain's CDR3 is CASSMVVRGKEAFF. The DNA for the CDR3 is TGTGCCAGTAGTATGGTGGTAAGAGGGAAGGAAGCTTTCTTT.

This clone came up once. This rearrangement joins TRBV11-2 to TRBJ1-2; unclear D gene. Trimming shortened V by 0 bases and J by 3 bases, and 11 bases separated the two germline ends. The CDR3 is 15 amino acids. The germline V gene has CDR1 SGHAT and CDR2 FQNNGV. CDR3 sequence: CASSLEAASYYGYTF. CDR3 DNA sequence: TGTGCCAGCAGCTTAGAGGCAGCGAGTTACTATGGCTACACCTTC.

This rearrangement joins TRBV20-1 to TRBJ2-7; 10 nucleotides match TRBD2. The V gene end was trimmed by 6 bases and the J gene end by 2 bases; junction bases not matched to a gene: 10. The CDR3 is 15 residues long. CDR1 is DFQATT and CDR2 is SNEGSKA in the germline V gene (reference sequence). CDR3 DNA: TGCAGTGCGAGTCCGGGACTAGCGCTAACCTACGAGCAGTACTTC. It yields the protein CSASPGLALTYEQYF.

As regards this clone: Compared with germline, one end of the junction differs, possibly owing to a read error. The chain recombines TRBV14 with TRBJ1-2; 7 bases agree with TRBD1. CDR3 length equals 14 residues. Germline V gene data show CDR1 as SGHDN and CDR2 as FVKESK. CDR3 in DNA: TGTGCCAGCAGCCAAGATCTGAGGGCCAGGGGGTTCGACTTC. Translating gives CASSQDLRARGFDF.

This chain connects TRBV9 to TRBJ1-1; no reliable D call. The V end lost 0 bases, the J end lost 4 bases, and 10 bases lay between the germline ends. The CDR3 loop spans 14 amino acids. The germline CDR1 and CDR2 sequences are SGDLS and YYNGEE. CDR3 coding DNA: TGTGCCAGCAGCGTAGGAGGAACCTCCACTGAAGCTTTCTTT. Translated, it gives CASSVGGTSTEAFF.

The J gene is TRBJ2-7, the V gene TRBV5-4; 14 bases fit TRBD2. Germline assignment: CDR1 SGHNT and CDR2 YYREEE (reference sequence). Trimming cost V 4 bases and J 6 bases; bases outside gene matches: 6. There are 15 residues in the CDR3. The CDR3 DNA reads as TGTGCCAGCAGCCCAGGGACTAGCGGGAGTCGCGAGCAGTACTTC. This sequence encodes CASSPGTSGSREQYF.

The chain links TRBV28 to TRBJ1-5; maybe TRBD1 (6 bases). V was clipped by 8 bases and J by 1 base, with 12 bases between them. The CDR3 totals 14 residues. CDR1 and CDR2 from the germline V gene are MDHEN and SYDVKM. The CDR3 reads CASSEGGSNQPQHF. CDR3 sequence (DNA): TGTGCCAGCTCTGAAGGGGGAAGCAATCAGCCCCAGCATTTT.

The J gene is TRBJ2-3, the V gene TRBV7-9, with 12 bases lining up with TRBD1. V shed 5 bases and J 3 bases; nucleotides not matched to a gene: 3. Germline assignment: CDR1 SEHNR and CDR2 FQNEAQ (reference sequence). The CDR3 length is 15 residues. CDR3 DNA sequence: TGTGCCAGCAGCGGGACAGGGGGCGCGACAGATACGCAGTATTTT. This sequence encodes CASSGTGGATDTQYF.

This chain links TRBV27 with TRBJ1-1; 7 bases fit TRBD1. J was trimmed by 4 bases and V by 3 bases; bases with no gene match: 5. CDR3 size: 14 residues. From germline, CDR1 is MNHEY and CDR2 SMNVEV (reference sequence). The DNA of the CDR3 is TGTGCCAGCAGTTTCCCAGGGGGTGGCACTGAAGCTTTCTTT. This codes for CASSFPGGGTEAFF.

This rearrangement joins TRBV18 to TRBJ2-1; weak D call: TRBD2 (5 bases). CDR1 and CDR2 (germline): KGHSH, LQKENI. The CDR3 is made up of 13 amino acids. Trimming shortened V by 3 bases and J by 8 bases, and 11 bases separated the two germline ends. The CDR3 sequence: CASSPGVMDEQFF. CDR3 nucleotides: TGTGCCAGCTCACCGGGAGTTATGGATGAGCAGTTCTTC.

This rearrangement joins TRBV5-8 to TRBJ2-5; tentative D call: TRBD1 (5 bases). CDR3 length: 11 amino acids. The germline gives CDR1 SGHTS, CDR2 YDEGEE. V dropped 2 bases and J dropped 7 bases, with 6 bases sitting between them. CDR3 sequence reads: CASSLQATQYF. Here the CDR3 DNA reads TGTGCCAGCAGCTTACAGGCGACCCAGTACTTC.

The V call is TRBV7-9, the J call TRBJ2-5; 11 bases align to TRBD2. Germline-derived CDR1 and CDR2 are SEHNR and FQNEAQ (reference sequence). V lost 3 bases, J lost 5 bases, and 8 bases stayed unmatched. The CDR3 sequence is 16 residues long. CDR3 DNA: TGTGCCAGCAGCTTCTTCCTAGCGGGAGGAGGTGAGACCCAGTACTTC. Translation: CASSFFLAGGGETQYF.

This rearrangement joins TRBV28 to TRBJ2-5; D remains unclear. The V and J ends lost 1 base and 7 bases respectively, with 4 bases between them. The CDR3 totals 11 residues. Germline V gives CDR1 MDHEN, CDR2 SYDVKM. The CDR3 coding sequence is TGTGCCAGCAGTTTATTGGCGACCCAGTACTTC. Protein product: CASSLLATQYF.

The gene calls are TRBV7-6 and TRBJ2-1; 7 bases are a match to TRBD2. The CDR3 is 18 amino acids. With V trimmed by 5 bases and J by 4 bases, 17 bases remained unmatched. CDR1 and CDR2 from the germline V gene are SGHVS and FNYEAQ. Here the CDR3 reads CASSPGRPSRESYNEQFF. CDR3 nucleotide sequence: TGTGCCAGCAGCCCAGGGAGGCCCTCGCGGGAGAGTTACAATGAGCAGTTCTTC.

In this sample, this clone turned up many times. The gene calls are TRBV5-1 and TRBJ2-7, with 7 nucleotides matching TRBD1. The junction had 7 bases not matched to a gene; V was cut back by 7 bases and J by 0 bases. CDR3 size: 14 residues. CDR1 is SGHRS and CDR2 is YFSETQ in the germline V gene. CDR3 nucleotides: TGCGCCAGCGGACCCTGGGACAGCTCCTACGAGCAGTACTTC. This sequence encodes CASGPWDSSYEQYF.

The rearrangement joins TRBV6-6 to TRBJ2-7; 7 bases match TRBD2. The CDR3 consists of 16 residues. The V gene's germline CDR1 is MNHNY and CDR2 SVGAGI (reference sequence). The V and J ends lost 2 bases and 1 base, in that order; junction bases with no gene match: 8. DNA for the CDR3: TGTGCCAGCAGTTACCCCTTAGCGGGTGCTTCCTACGAGCAGTACTTC. Translation: CASSYPLAGASYEQYF.

The chain employs TRBV7-8 and TRBJ2-4; the match to TRBD2 covers 7 bases. CDR3 length: 12 amino acids. Germline-derived CDR1 and CDR2 are SGHVS and FQNEAQ. The ends lost 6 bases at V and 6 bases at J; junction bases unmatched: 2. The CDR3 sequence is CASSGGGNIQYF. CDR3 sequence (DNA): TGTGCCAGCAGTGGGGGGGGAAACATTCAGTACTTC.

In its sample, this clone was seen once. The chain uses TRBV30 and TRBJ1-2, with D possibly TRBD1 on 5 matching bases. V lost 4 bases and J lost 8, with 17 bases in between. The CDR3 consists of 13 residues. From germline, CDR1 is GTSNPN and CDR2 SVGIG (reference sequence). The chain's CDR3 is CAWTPPQGHGYTF. The CDR3 DNA is TGTGCCTGGACTCCACCCCAGGGCCACGGCTACACCTTC. The full variable domain, with the rest looked up from reference TRBV30 and TRBJ1-2, is SQTIHQWPATLVQPVGSPLSLECTVEGTSNPNLYWYRQAAGRGLQLLFYSVGIGQISSEVPQNLSASRPQDRQFILSSKKLLLSDSGFYLCAWTPPQGHGYTFGSGTRLTVV.

The gene calls are TRBV24-1 and TRBJ1-2; TRBD1 might be the D (6 bases). Trimming took 4 bases from V and 2 from J, leaving 10 bases between them. The CDR3 covers 14 residues. Germline CDR1 reads KGHDR; CDR2 reads SFDVKD. The CDR3 bases are TGTGCCACCAGTGACTACACAGGGAACTATGGCTACACCTTC. This codes for CATSDYTGNYGYTF.

V usage is TRBV9 and J usage is TRBJ2-1; 8 bases map to TRBD2. Germline assignment: CDR1 SGDLS and CDR2 YYNGEE. Germline trimming cut 4 bases from V and 4 bases from J; bases unmatched to any gene: 7. This CDR3 is 15 amino acids long. The DNA of the CDR3 is TGTGCCAGCAGCCCCCGGGAGGGAGGGTACAATGAGCAGTTCTTC. It translates to CASSPREGGYNEQFF.